What follows are 21 T cell receptor beta chains derived from one specimen sequenced in a study of CD8 T cells in Susac syndrome. Random hexamers served to reverse transcribe roughly 0.45 to 1 ug RNA. One entry per CDR3 protein results from TCRdb running MiXCR on the immunoSEQ multiplex PCR reads. The table lists some 120,000 distinct CDR3 sequences, roughly 94% of them singletons. The material sequenced was CD4+ T cells from PBMCs. Receptors originate from a human donor in good health.

The chain combines TRBV20-1 with TRBJ2-7, with 13 positions matching TRBD2. CDR1 is DFQATT and CDR2 is SNEGSKA in the germline V gene (reference sequence). The V segment lost 0 bases and the J segment 2 bases; nucleotides outside the gene matches: 1. This CDR3 is built from 15 residues. The DNA of the CDR3 is TGCAGTGCTAGAGATGGGACTAGCGGGACCTACGAGCAGTACTTC. Protein sequence: CSARDGTSGTYEQYF.

This chain connects TRBV7-9 to TRBJ1-2; D remains unclear. Trimming removed 5 bases at V and 6 bases at J, with 10 bases between. The CDR3 is 12 amino acids. Germline CDR1 SEHNR, CDR2 FQNEAQ (reference sequence). The CDR3 spells CASSPSGDGYTF. Written as DNA, the CDR3 is TGTGCCAGCAGCCCCTCGGGAGATGGCTACACCTTC.

This clonotype was counted a single time. The chain carries TRBV6-1 and TRBJ2-7, with a weak D call TRBD1 (6 bases). V lost 6 bases to trimming and J lost 1 base, with 19 bases between them. Germline V gene lookup returns CDR1 MNHNS and CDR2 SASEGT. The CDR3 is made up of 16 amino acids. The CDR3: CASSLQGSTISYEQYF. The CDR3 DNA follows: TGTGCCAGCAGCCTACAGGGCTCGACCATATCCTACGAGCAGTACTTC.

V gene TRBV6-6 combines with J gene TRBJ2-2; no firm D call. CDR3 length: 12 residues. Germline V gene sequence: CDR1 MNHNY, CDR2 SVGAGI (reference sequence). The V gene lost 6 bases and the J gene lost 7 bases, with 9 bases spanning the gap. The CDR3 region has the DNA TGTGCCAGCAGCCCCGACCTCGGGGAGCTGTTTTTT. Its translation: CASSPDLGELFF.

The count of this clonotype is one. This chain connects TRBV27 to TRBJ2-7, with D possibly matching TRBD2 (8 bases). CDR1 is MNHEY and CDR2 is SMNVEV in the germline V gene (reference sequence). The germline V and J ends were trimmed by 6 bases and 6 bases, with 21 bases remaining between them. The CDR3 loop spans 15 amino acids. The CDR3 spells CASRTPGGGLLEQYF. The DNA of the CDR3 is TGTGCCAGCAGGACCCCGGGAGGGGGCCTGCTCGAGCAGTACTTC.

This clonotype came up a few times. This chain joins TRBV6-5 and TRBJ2-7; the D gene could be TRBD1 or TRBD2 (7 bases each). This CDR3 is built from 13 residues. The germline CDR1 and CDR2 sequences are MNHEY and SVGAGI. The ends were cut back, 2 bases at V and 6 bases at J, with 11 bases in the middle. The CDR3 DNA reads as TGTGCCAGCAGTTACACAGGGGAGGGCGAGCAGTACTTC. This codes for CASSYTGEGEQYF.

This chain connects TRBV7-9 to TRBJ2-2; D is ambiguous. Trimming stripped 7 bases from V and 6 bases from J, with 12 bases between. Germline V gives CDR1 SEHNR, CDR2 FQNEAQ (reference sequence). The CDR3 is 13 amino acids. The chain's CDR3 is CASTPKGSGELFF. In nucleotides, the CDR3 is TGTGCCAGCACCCCAAAGGGCTCCGGGGAGCTGTTTTTT.

V and J are TRBV30 and TRBJ2-6; no definite D call. The germline V gene has CDR1 GTSNPN and CDR2 SVGIG (reference sequence). The CDR3 contains 13 residues. V was shortened by 1 base and J by 2 bases, with 3 bases between the two germline ends. The CDR3 reads CAWSEAGANVLTF. CDR3 DNA: TGTGCCTGGAGTGAAGCTGGGGCCAACGTCCTGACTTTC.

The chain carries TRBV2 and TRBJ2-7; TRBD2 agrees at 8 bases. V was clipped by 6 bases and J by 0 bases; unmatched bases: 7. The CDR3 spans 15 residues. In germline, CDR1 is SNHLY, CDR2 FYNNEI. The CDR3 sequence: CASRTRLARSYEQYF. For the CDR3, the DNA is TGTGCCAGCAGAACCCGACTAGCGCGCTCCTACGAGCAGTACTTC. The full variable domain, its missing parts supplied by reference TRBV2 and TRBJ2-7, is EPEVTQTPSHQVTQMGQEVILRCVPISNHLYFYWYRQILGQKVEFLVSFYNNEISEKSEIFDDQFSVERPDGSNFTLKIRSTKLEDSAMYFCASRTRLARSYEQYFGPGTRLTVT.

The J gene is TRBJ2-7, the V gene TRBV23-1, with TRBD1 matching 8 bases. TRBV23-1 is an open reading frame whose function is uncertain. V gave up 1 base and J gave up 6 bases; unmatched junction bases: 8. The CDR3 contains 15 residues. The CDR3 DNA follows: TGCGCCAGCAGTCAATTGGACAGGGTCAATGGCGAGCAGTACTTC. Protein product: CASSQLDRVNGEQYF.

This sequence joins TRBV30 and TRBJ2-3; weak D call: TRBD2 (5 bases). V was shortened by 1 base and J by 5 bases, with 10 bases between the two germline ends. Germline V gives CDR1 GTSNPN, CDR2 SVGIG (reference sequence). The CDR3 runs to 13 residues. The CDR3 is CAWSERRGDTQYF. The CDR3, as DNA: TGTGCCTGGAGTGAGAGACGGGGAGATACGCAGTATTTT.

The chain combines TRBV6-1 with TRBJ1-6; a possible D gene is TRBD1 (6 bases). Germline CDR1 and CDR2: MNHNS and SASEGT. This CDR3 contains 15 residues. V shed 7 bases and J shed 14 bases, with 24 bases lying between them. In DNA form, the CDR3 reads TGTGCCAGCACCTCCTCCGGGGGACACGTTCAGGCCCTCCACTTT. Translating it yields CASTSSGGHVQALHF.

This chain uses TRBV12-3 or TRBV12-4 with TRBJ2-1; D possibly corresponds to TRBD2 (5 bases). This CDR3 comprises 15 residues. V lost 6 bases and J 8 bases, leaving 20 bases between the germline ends. DNA of the CDR3: TGTGCCAGCAGCCCTAGCCGGACTGCAGTGGATGAGCAGTTCTTC. It encodes CASSPSRTAVDEQFF.

The V call is TRBV12-3 or TRBV12-4, the J call TRBJ1-1; D ambiguous. Trimming took off 5 bases at V and 5 bases at J, with 12 bases between the two ends. The CDR3 is 13 amino acids. CDR3 residues: CASSRWRGTEAFF. CDR3 nucleotides: TGTGCCAGCAGTCGTTGGAGAGGGACTGAAGCTTTCTTT.

This clonotype was recorded a few times. The chain carries TRBV30 and TRBJ2-7; 9 bases line up with TRBD1. The CDR3 consists of 12 residues. The germline gives CDR1 GTSNPN, CDR2 SVGIG (reference sequence). The chain's CDR3 is CAGTGGGYEQYF. The CDR3 DNA sequence: TGTGCTGGTACAGGGGGCGGGTACGAGCAGTACTTC.

The chain combines TRBV6-2 or TRBV6-3 with TRBJ1-2; 7 nucleotides line up with TRBD1. V trimming: 10 bases; J trimming: 5 bases; junction bases outside the gene matches: 16. This CDR3 is built from 15 residues. Germline loops: CDR1 MNHEY, CDR2 SVGEGT. The chain's CDR3 is CATLSWRGREYGYTF. Written as DNA, the CDR3 is TGTGCCACCCTTTCCTGGAGGGGGCGTGAGTATGGCTACACCTTC.

The V call is TRBV12-3 or TRBV12-4, the J call TRBJ1-3; 9 bases agree with TRBD1. This CDR3 is 15 amino acids long. Trimming removed 7 bases from V and 2 bases from J; junction bases left unmatched: 6. CDR3 region: CASTQDRGAGNTIYF. CDR3 DNA: TGTGCCAGCACCCAGGACAGGGGCGCTGGAAACACCATATATTTT.

The V call is TRBV5-8, the J call TRBJ2-2; maybe TRBD2 (6 bases). The CDR3 is 16 residues long. The V gene's germline CDR1 is SGHTS and CDR2 YDEGEE. Trimming shortened V by 0 bases and J by 6 bases, and 15 bases separated the two germline ends. The CDR3 here is CASSLGAGTHPGELFF. In nucleotides, the CDR3 is TGTGCCAGCAGCTTGGGGGCGGGAACCCACCCCGGGGAGCTGTTTTTT. Together with reference TRBV5-8 and TRBJ2-2, the CDR3 gives the full variable domain: EAGVTQSPTHLIKTRGQQATLRCSPISGHTSVYWYQQALGLGLQFLLWYDEGEERNRGNFPPRFSGRQFPNYSSELNVNALELEDSALYLCASSLGAGTHPGELFFGEGSRLTVL.

The J gene is TRBJ2-7, the V gene TRBV4-1; TRBD2 matches 10 bases. The germline V gene encodes CDR1 MGHRA and CDR2 YSYEKL. This CDR3 has 17 residues. The ends lost 1 base at V and 2 bases at J; junction bases unmatched: 8. CDR3 sequence (DNA): TGCGCCAGCAGCCAAGCTTCCGGGACTAGCGACCCCTACGAGCAGTACTTC. It is translated as CASSQASGTSDPYEQYF.

This rearrangement joins TRBV9 to TRBJ2-1, with 10 positions matching TRBD2. Trimming at V came to 2 bases and at J to 4 bases, leaving 3 bases not matched to a gene. The CDR3 length is 15 residues. Germline V lookup: CDR1 SGDLS, CDR2 YYNGEE. The CDR3 DNA reads TGTGCCAGCAGCGTTCTAGCGGGAGAGTACAATGAGCAGTTCTTC. This gives the protein CASSVLAGEYNEQFF.

V usage is TRBV19 and J usage is TRBJ1-1, with 8 bases identical to TRBD1. The germline CDR1 and CDR2 sequences are LNHDA and SQIVND (reference sequence). The CDR3 totals 13 residues. V dropped 6 bases and J dropped 5; count of bases not matched to a gene: 5. The CDR3 region has the DNA TGTGCCAGTAGACAGGGGGAATGGACTGAAGCTTTCTTT. Translated: CASRQGEWTEAFF.